A single sample gave rise to the 24 T cell receptor beta chains below, sequenced in a study of shared clonotypes between healthy human individuals (dated by TCRdb to the early 2020s). For the CD8 naive samples, CD45RO-negative cells were positively selected for CCR7, yielding a CD45RA+CCR7+ population from which TemRA cells were excluded. Libraries were constructed by the immunoSEQ multiplex PCR assay. TCRdb took over this immuneACCESS table, retaining in-frame rearrangements with V and J assigned. Such tables are incomplete; in checked studies, under half of the missing clones stem from an unresolved V gene, and the remainder is unexplained. A total of about 1.9 million clones appear in this sample, roughly 95% of them only once. Approximately 1.7% of the sample rests with the top ten. Material for sequencing was naive CD8+ T cells from PBMCs. The sample's cell subset or site label is to be understood as: CD45RA+CCR7+. The receptors were gathered from a man in his late teens or twenties in good health. Some clones in this sample may be carry-over from other donors' samples.

The gene calls are TRBV7-9 and TRBJ1-2; D perhaps matches TRBD1 (6 bases). Germline CDR1 reads SEHNR; CDR2 reads FQNEAQ (reference sequence). The CDR3 runs 16 residues. V lost 3 bases, J lost 7 bases, and 21 bases lay in between. Here the CDR3 DNA reads TGTGCCAGCAGCTTGGGGGCCGGGGGCGCGCCGCGTGGCTACACCTTC. This codes for CASSLGAGGAPRGYTF.

The genes are TRBV4-1 and TRBJ2-1; D not resolved. The length of the CDR3 is 16 residues. Germline CDR1 and CDR2: MGHRA and YSYEKL. V lost 1 base, J lost 4 bases, and 14 bases lay in between. The CDR3 region has the DNA TGCGCCAGCAGCCAAGTCGGCCCCAATACATACAATGAGCAGTTCTTC. This codes for CASSQVGPNTYNEQFF.

The chain joins TRBV5-1 to TRBJ2-1; 7 nucleotides agree with TRBD1. The V and J ends lost 3 bases and 4 bases, in that order; junction bases with no gene match: 10. This CDR3 has 16 residues. Germline V gene data show CDR1 as SGHRS and CDR2 as YFSETQ. CDR3 protein: CASSSRQGQTYNEQFF. CDR3 nucleotide sequence: TGCGCCAGCAGCTCACGACAGGGACAGACATACAATGAGCAGTTCTTC.

The chain joins TRBV19 to TRBJ2-7; a possible D gene is TRBD1 (7 bases). Germline V gene lookup returns CDR1 LNHDA and CDR2 SQIVND (reference sequence). V dropped 7 bases and J dropped 5 bases, with 18 bases sitting between them. The CDR3 sequence is 14 residues long. The CDR3 here is CASTLYPGGNEQYF. The CDR3 region has the DNA TGTGCCAGTACCCTCTACCCAGGGGGGAACGAGCAGTACTTC.

This chain links TRBV11-2 with TRBJ2-5; TRBD1 or TRBD2 may be the D gene (5 bases each). The CDR3 consists of 14 residues. The V end was cut by 5 bases, the J end by 3 bases, with 13 bases between. Germline V lookup: CDR1 SGHAT, CDR2 FQNNGV. CDR3 protein: CASSTRDAEETQYF. CDR3 coding DNA: TGTGCCAGCAGCACACGGGACGCAGAAGAGACCCAGTACTTC.

This clone was counted only a few times. The J gene is TRBJ2-7, the V gene TRBV10-1; 7 nucleotides agree with TRBD1. Germline assignment: CDR1 WNHNN and CDR2 SYGVQD (reference sequence). CDR3 size: 12 residues. J lost 6 bases, V lost 10 bases, and 9 bases had no gene match. The CDR3 DNA reads as TGCGCCACCTCGGACAGGCCCCCCGAGCAGTACTTC. Protein sequence: CATSDRPPEQYF.

Concerning this clone itself: This may arise from a read error, as a much more abundant clone is one base away. Other DNA variants within this sample encode the same CDR3. Written as DNA, the CDR3 is TGTGCCAGCAGCACCGGACTAGCGGGAGCCTACGAGCAGTACTTC. It translates to CASSTGLAGAYEQYF. The J gene is TRBJ2-7, the V gene TRBV5-6, with TRBD2 identical over 13 bases. The CDR3 covers 15 residues. CDR1 SGHDT and CDR2 YYEEEE come from the germline V gene. The junction had 3 bases not matched to a gene; V was cut back by 4 bases and J by 2 bases.

The V call is TRBV10-3, the J call TRBJ2-7; no clear D gene. With 6 bases removed from V and 0 bases from J, the gap between germline ends came to 18 bases. Germline-derived CDR1 and CDR2 are ENHRY and SYGVKD. CDR3 length: 16 residues. The CDR3 spells CAISTAGETSSYEQYF. CDR3 DNA sequence: TGTGCCATCAGCACGGCAGGAGAGACCAGCTCCTACGAGCAGTACTTC.

Comments on this clone: Distinct nucleotide sequences in the sample also encode this CDR3. This chain connects TRBV27 to TRBJ1-1; possible D gene TRBD1, 5 bases. The CDR3 runs 14 residues. Trimming shortened V by 5 bases and J by 5 bases, and 15 bases separated the two germline ends. Germline V gene lookup returns CDR1 MNHEY and CDR2 SMNVEV (reference sequence). CDR3 nucleotide sequence: TGTGCCAGCAGTCCTACCACCGGGGGGACTGAAGCTTTCTTT. This sequence encodes CASSPTTGGTEAFF.

This chain links TRBV27 with TRBJ2-7; TRBD1 matches 8 bases. The germline gives CDR1 MNHEY, CDR2 SMNVEV (reference sequence). J gave up 5 bases and V 4 bases, and 10 bases lay outside the gene matches. The CDR3 has 15 residues. The CDR3 DNA sequence: TGTGCCAGCAGTTCTATGACAGGGGATCTCCACGAGCAGTACTTC. Translating gives CASSSMTGDLHEQYF.

This sequence joins TRBV7-8 and TRBJ1-1; D unresolved. Germline V lookup: CDR1 SGHVS, CDR2 FQNEAQ. Trimming stripped 4 bases from V and 10 bases from J, with 19 bases between. The CDR3 contains 14 residues. The chain's CDR3 is CASSSAHPGLGAFF. CDR3 DNA sequence: TGTGCCAGCAGCTCCGCCCATCCGGGTTTGGGAGCTTTCTTT.

This rearrangement joins TRBV4-1 to TRBJ1-6; D uncertain. V dropped 3 bases and J dropped 6 bases, with 3 bases sitting between them. The CDR3 contains 12 residues. Looked up from germline, CDR1 is MGHRA and CDR2 is YSYEKL. The CDR3 spells CASSQVNSPLHF. For the CDR3, the DNA is TGCGCCAGCAGCCAGGTTAATTCACCCCTCCACTTT.

This sequence joins TRBV7-9 and TRBJ2-1; 7 bases align to TRBD1. The CDR3 has 14 residues. CDR1 is SEHNR and CDR2 is FQNEAQ in the germline V gene (reference sequence). The junction had 11 bases not matched to a gene; V was cut back by 0 bases and J by 15 bases. CDR3 protein: CASSLARTGSSVFF. DNA of the CDR3: TGTGCCAGCAGCTTAGCGAGGACAGGATCGAGCGTGTTCTTC. Full variable domain (missing parts from reference TRBV7-9 and TRBJ2-1): DTGVSQNPRHKITKRGQNVTFRCDPISEHNRLYWYRQTLGQGPEFLTYFQNEAQLEKSRLLSDRFSAERPKGSFSTLEIQRTEQGDSAMYLCASSLARTGSSVFFGPGTRLTVL.

Note on this clone: The identical CDR3 is also encoded by other nucleotide sequences in the sample. The J gene is TRBJ1-6, the V gene TRBV30; unclear D gene. This CDR3 region has 15 residues. Germline CDR1 GTSNPN, CDR2 SVGIG (reference sequence). Trimming left V 0 bases short and J 6 bases short, with 12 bases between. CDR3 residues: CAWSVLGGGNSPLHF. CDR3 DNA: TGTGCCTGGAGTGTACTGGGCGGCGGTAATTCACCCCTCCACTTT.

CDR3 coding DNA: TGTGCCAGCAGCGTAGCTTTGAGTCCCAACTATGGCTACACCTTC. Translation: CASSVALSPNYGYTF. The V call is TRBV9, the J call TRBJ1-2; no reliable D call. The CDR3 extends over 15 amino acids. V was shortened by 0 bases and J by 2 bases, with 11 bases between the two germline ends. Germline CDR1 and CDR2: SGDLS and YYNGEE.

The rearrangement links TRBV5-1 to TRBJ2-2; D might be TRBD1 (6 bases). The CDR3 contains 15 residues. The V and J ends lost 0 bases and 1 base respectively, with 7 bases between them. Germline V gene lookup returns CDR1 SGHRS and CDR2 YFSETQ. CDR3 region: CASSLEQGNTGELFF. The CDR3 nucleotides are TGCGCCAGCAGCTTGGAACAGGGGAACACCGGGGAGCTGTTTTTT.

The gene calls are TRBV6-5 and TRBJ2-7, with a tentative D call TRBD2 (5 bases). Looked up from germline, CDR1 is MNHEY and CDR2 is SVGAGI. Trimming pared 0 bases from V and 3 bases from J, leaving 12 bases between. The CDR3 covers 15 residues. The CDR3 DNA reads TGTGCCAGCAGTTACTCGTTGCGGGCGCACTACGAGCAGTACTTC. Its translation is CASSYSLRAHYEQYF.

The V and J genes are TRBV9 and TRBJ2-7, with 12 bases aligning to TRBD2. CDR1 and CDR2 from the germline V gene are SGDLS and YYNGEE. The CDR3 contains 14 residues. V dropped 0 bases and J dropped 5; count of bases not matched to a gene: 0. This chain's CDR3 is CASSVASGRDEQYF. CDR3 sequence (DNA): TGTGCCAGCAGCGTAGCTAGCGGGAGGGACGAGCAGTACTTC.

Regarding this clone: One end of the junction is discordant with germline, which a read error may explain. The chain joins TRBV6-6 to TRBJ1-1, with D tentatively TRBD1 (5 bases). The CDR3 has 14 amino acids. Germline-derived CDR1 and CDR2 are MNHNY and SVGAGI (reference sequence). The CDR3, as DNA: TGTGCCAGCAATTACAGGCAGACGAACACTGAAGCTTTCTTT. The encoded protein is CASNYRQTNTEAFF.

The V and J genes are TRBV19 and TRBJ2-7, with D possibly TRBD2 on 6 matching bases. The CDR3 contains 16 residues. The germline V gene encodes CDR1 LNHDA and CDR2 SQIVND (reference sequence). V was shortened by 6 bases and J by 0 bases, with 18 bases between the two germline ends. This CDR3 reads CASRHTIGGYSYEQYF. The DNA of the CDR3 is TGTGCCAGTAGGCATACAATCGGAGGGTACTCCTACGAGCAGTACTTC. Full variable domain (rest looked up from reference TRBV19 and TRBJ2-7): DGGITQSPKYLFRKEGQNVTLSCEQNLNHDAMYWYRQDPGQGLRLIYYSQIVNDFQKGDIAEGYSVSREKKESFPLTVTSAQKNPTAFYLCASRHTIGGYSYEQYFGPGTRLTVT.

The genes are TRBV7-3 and TRBJ1-2, with D perhaps matching TRBD1 (6 bases). This CDR3 region has 15 residues. V lost 0 bases to trimming and J lost 3 bases, with 11 bases between them. Germline CDR1 and CDR2: SGHTA and FQGTGA. The CDR3: CASSLTPGADYGYTF. The CDR3 nucleotides read TGTGCCAGCAGCTTAACACCAGGGGCTGACTATGGCTACACCTTC.

The J gene is TRBJ2-1, the V gene TRBV6-4, with a weak D call TRBD1 (6 bases). The CDR3 has 14 residues. In germline, CDR1 is MRHNA, CDR2 SNTAGT. V was shortened by 2 bases and J by 2 bases, with 7 bases between the two germline ends. CDR3 DNA: TGTGCCAGCAGTGACAAGGGGGCCTACAATGAGCAGTTCTTC. This encodes CASSDKGAYNEQFF.

The genes are TRBV11-2 and TRBJ2-1; 10 bases fit TRBD2. The CDR3 sequence is 14 residues long. The ends lost 5 bases at V and 9 bases at J; junction bases unmatched: 7. The germline gives CDR1 SGHAT, CDR2 FQNNGV. The CDR3 reads CASSGRAGGPEQFF. CDR3 sequence (DNA): TGTGCCAGCAGCGGACGAGCGGGAGGGCCTGAGCAGTTCTTC.

The V and J genes are TRBV19 and TRBJ1-5; D gene unclear. Per the germline V gene, CDR1 is LNHDA and CDR2 is SQIVND (reference sequence). V was trimmed by 4 bases and J by 8 bases, leaving 15 bases between them. The CDR3 totals 14 residues. The CDR3 reads CASSTSRAIEPQHF. The CDR3 DNA reads TGTGCCAGTAGTACGTCTCGGGCGATTGAGCCCCAGCATTTT. Drawing the rest from reference TRBV19 and TRBJ1-5, the complete variable domain is DGGITQSPKYLFRKEGQNVTLSCEQNLNHDAMYWYRQDPGQGLRLIYYSQIVNDFQKGDIAEGYSVSREKKESFPLTVTSAQKNPTAFYLCASSTSRAIEPQHFGDGTRLSIL.